This T cell receptor beta chain was recovered during a study of T cell responses to AZD1222 COVID-19 vaccine. TCRdb keeps only in-frame clones here, not all; method: immunoSEQ multiplex PCR. The data show 130,000 or so clones, with about 89% seen just once and 7% to 9% held by the top ten. Per the germline V gene, CDR1 is SGHTA and CDR2 is FQGNSA. The CDR3 length is 14 residues. For this clone: A junction boundary mismatches the germline segment, possibly from a read error.

The TCR was taken from an adult who received the MenACWY meningococcal vaccine as a control. Sequences were derived from peripheral blood, sampled 28 days after the second dose of the MenACWY control vaccine. V usage is TRBV7-2 and J usage is TRBJ2-1; D is ambiguous. CDR3 sequence (DNA): TGTGCCAGCAGCTTAGCGGTCTTCTACGATGAGCAGTTCTTC. Translating gives CASSLAVFYDEQFF.